This entry lists 9 T cell receptor beta chains sequenced from one sample in a study of shared T cell receptors in the human thymus. Method: immunoSEQ multiplex PCR; TCRdb's copy keeps in-frame clones and lacks some. The sample has about 730,000 clones, 75% to 90% seen once; the top ten hold about 0.0098%. This sample was also put to use in a study of human thymus T cells.

Sequencing was done on a sample of thymocytes. These receptors all come from a girl in the first two years of life with a congenital heart defect.

The chain recombines TRBV7-9 with TRBJ1-2; D ambiguous. CDR1 SEHNR and CDR2 FQNEAQ come from the germline V gene (reference sequence). V shed 0 bases and J shed 4 bases, with 15 bases lying between them. This CDR3 spans 16 amino acids. The CDR3 sequence is CASSLALEGYSYGYTF. For the CDR3, the DNA is TGTGCCAGCAGCTTAGCGCTTGAGGGCTACTCCTATGGCTACACCTTC.

The genes are TRBV28 and TRBJ2-7; unclear D gene. Germline loops: CDR1 MDHEN, CDR2 SYDVKM. This CDR3 contains 12 residues. Trimming took off 6 bases at V and 2 bases at J, with 8 bases between the two ends. CDR3 sequence: CASSAGAYEQYF. The CDR3 region has the DNA TGTGCCAGCAGCGCAGGCGCCTACGAGCAGTACTTC.

This chain links TRBV6-5 with TRBJ2-7; D is perhaps TRBD2 (6 bases). From germline, CDR1 is MNHEY and CDR2 SVGAGI. CDR3 size: 13 residues. Trimming took off 5 bases at V and 0 bases at J, with 8 bases between the two ends. CDR3 DNA: TGTGCCAGCAGTGGGGGACTCTCCTACGAGCAGTACTTC. Residues: CASSGGLSYEQYF.

The chain uses TRBV7-2 and TRBJ2-7; 9 nucleotides align to TRBD1. Germline values: CDR1 SGHTA, CDR2 FQGNSA. The CDR3 extends over 17 amino acids. Trimming cost V 6 bases and J 1 base; bases outside gene matches: 13. CDR3 residues: CASSLGQGSNISYEQYF. The CDR3, as DNA: TGTGCCAGCAGTCTAGGACAGGGGTCAAACATTTCCTACGAGCAGTACTTC.

The DNA for the CDR3 is TGTGCCAGCAGCTTACCTACTCTATTCGCATACTCTGGGGCCAACGTCCTGACTTTC. Translating gives CASSLPTLFAYSGANVLTF. The gene calls are TRBV7-9 and TRBJ2-6, with D uncertain. The length of the CDR3 is 19 residues. V lost 2 bases and J lost 0, with 17 bases in between. Germline assignment: CDR1 SEHNR and CDR2 FQNEAQ (reference sequence).

V is TRBV12-5 and J is TRBJ1-2; no firm D call. The CDR3 loop spans 15 amino acids. V lost 5 bases, J lost 5 bases, and 18 bases lay in between. CDR1 LGHNT and CDR2 FRNRAP come from the germline V gene. CDR3 coding DNA: TGTGCTAGTGGTCATCTCACTCTCCCGGTGTATGGCTACACCTTC. Its protein is CASGHLTLPVYGYTF.

The chain has TRBV6-1 and TRBJ2-5; 11 bases are a match to TRBD2. Germline lookup yields CDR1 MNHNS and CDR2 SASEGT. The CDR3 loop spans 19 amino acids. The V segment lost 6 bases and the J segment 3 bases; nucleotides outside the gene matches: 18. As DNA, the CDR3 is TGTGCCAGCAGGGAATTTAATCTAGCGGGGGGTAACCTGGAAGAGACCCAGTACTTC. It codes for CASREFNLAGGNLEETQYF.

This clone was observed a few times. This chain connects TRBV7-6 to TRBJ1-2, with 11 bases lining up with TRBD1. Per germline, CDR1 SGHVS and CDR2 FNYEAQ. This CDR3 has 13 amino acids. V was pared by 5 bases and J by 7 bases, with 3 bases of the junction left unmatched. The CDR3 spells CASSPDRGLGYTF. CDR3 DNA: TGTGCCAGCAGCCCGGACAGGGGGCTTGGCTACACCTTC.

The chain uses TRBV7-9 and TRBJ2-1; D not certain. Germline V gives CDR1 SEHNR, CDR2 FQNEAQ (reference sequence). The CDR3 loop spans 12 amino acids. V lost 2 bases and J 8 bases, leaving 7 bases between the germline ends. The DNA for the CDR3 is TGTGCCAGCAGCTTATCGGTTGATGAGCAGTTCTTC. It specifies CASSLSVDEQFF.